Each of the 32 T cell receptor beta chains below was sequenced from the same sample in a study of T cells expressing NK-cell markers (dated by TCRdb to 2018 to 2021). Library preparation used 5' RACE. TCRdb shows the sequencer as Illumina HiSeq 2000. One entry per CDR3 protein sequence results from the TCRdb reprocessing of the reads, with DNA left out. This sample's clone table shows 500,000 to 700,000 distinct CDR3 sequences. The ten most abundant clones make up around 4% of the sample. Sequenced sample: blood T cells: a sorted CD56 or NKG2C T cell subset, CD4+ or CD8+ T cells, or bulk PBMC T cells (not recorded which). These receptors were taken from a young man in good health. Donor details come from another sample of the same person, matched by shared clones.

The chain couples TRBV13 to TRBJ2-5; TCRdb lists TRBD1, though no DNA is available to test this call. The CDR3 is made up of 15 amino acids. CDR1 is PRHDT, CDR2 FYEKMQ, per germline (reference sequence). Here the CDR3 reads CASSLGPGQIETQYF.

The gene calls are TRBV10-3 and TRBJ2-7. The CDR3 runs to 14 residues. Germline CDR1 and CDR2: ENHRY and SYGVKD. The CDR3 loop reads CAISQGSEWSEQYF.

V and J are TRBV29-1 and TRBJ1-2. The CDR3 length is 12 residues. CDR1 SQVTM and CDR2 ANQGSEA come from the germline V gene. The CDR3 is CSVEWEESGYTF. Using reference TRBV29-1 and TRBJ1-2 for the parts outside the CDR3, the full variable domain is SAVISQKPSRDICQRGTSLTIQCQVDSQVTMMFWYRQQPGQSLTLIATANQGSEATYESGFVIDKFPISRPNLTFSTLTVSNMSPEDSSIYLCSVEWEESGYTFGSGTRLTVV.

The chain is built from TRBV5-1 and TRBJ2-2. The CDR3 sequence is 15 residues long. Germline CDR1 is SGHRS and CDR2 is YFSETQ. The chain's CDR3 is CASSLGTTQPGELFF.

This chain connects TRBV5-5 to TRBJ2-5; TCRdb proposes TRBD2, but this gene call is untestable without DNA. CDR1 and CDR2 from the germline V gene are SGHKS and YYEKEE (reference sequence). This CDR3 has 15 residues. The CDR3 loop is CASSLRGLAEETQYF.

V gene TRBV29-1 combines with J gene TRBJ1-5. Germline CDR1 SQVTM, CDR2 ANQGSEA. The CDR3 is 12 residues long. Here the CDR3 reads CSAVGKNQPQHF.

The CDR3 loop is CSVETQTYEQYF. J is TRBJ2-7 and V is TRBV29-1. The length of the CDR3 is 12 residues. Germline lookup yields CDR1 SQVTM and CDR2 ANQGSEA.

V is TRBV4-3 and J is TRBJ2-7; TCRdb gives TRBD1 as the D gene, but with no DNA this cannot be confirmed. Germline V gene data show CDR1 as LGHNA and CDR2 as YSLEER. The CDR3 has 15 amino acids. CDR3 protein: CASSQEAGGRYEQYF.

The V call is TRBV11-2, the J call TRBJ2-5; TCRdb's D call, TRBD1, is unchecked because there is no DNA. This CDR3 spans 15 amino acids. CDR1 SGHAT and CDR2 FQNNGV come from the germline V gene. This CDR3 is CASSSGTGGSETQYF.

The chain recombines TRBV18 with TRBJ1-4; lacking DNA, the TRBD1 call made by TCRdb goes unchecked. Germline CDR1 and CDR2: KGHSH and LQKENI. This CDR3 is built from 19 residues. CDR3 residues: CASSPRGIGTLTTNEKLFF.

CDR3 region: CASSSAHVDYPDGGTDTQYF. The chain joins TRBV12-3 or TRBV12-4 to TRBJ2-3; TCRdb gives TRBD2 as the D gene, but with no DNA this cannot be confirmed. CDR3 length: 20 residues.

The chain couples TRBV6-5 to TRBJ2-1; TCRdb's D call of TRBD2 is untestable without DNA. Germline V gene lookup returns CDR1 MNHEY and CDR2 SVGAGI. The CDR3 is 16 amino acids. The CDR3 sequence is CASSSLSGSHGVEQFF.

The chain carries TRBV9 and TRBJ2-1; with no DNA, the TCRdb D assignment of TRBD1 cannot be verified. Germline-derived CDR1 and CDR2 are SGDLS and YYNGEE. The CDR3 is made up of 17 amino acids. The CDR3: CASSVGGVGGSRNEQFF.

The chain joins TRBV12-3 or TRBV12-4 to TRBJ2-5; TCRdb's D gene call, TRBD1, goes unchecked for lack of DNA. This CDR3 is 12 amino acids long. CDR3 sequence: CASASGQETQYF.

The CDR3 loop reads CASSPPLGGFGQYF. The chain employs TRBV28 and TRBJ2-7; no DNA is available, so the TRBD1 call from TCRdb remains unchecked. The CDR3 consists of 14 residues. The germline CDR1 and CDR2 sequences are MDHEN and SYDVKM.

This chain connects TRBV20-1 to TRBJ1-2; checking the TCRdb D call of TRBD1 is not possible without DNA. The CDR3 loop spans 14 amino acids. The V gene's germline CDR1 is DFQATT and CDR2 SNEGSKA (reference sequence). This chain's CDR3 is CSATKQGGNYGYTF.

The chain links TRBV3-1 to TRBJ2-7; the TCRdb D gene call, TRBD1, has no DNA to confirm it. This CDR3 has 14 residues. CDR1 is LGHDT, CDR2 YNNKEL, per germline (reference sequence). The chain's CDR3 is CASSQEGGRDEQYF.

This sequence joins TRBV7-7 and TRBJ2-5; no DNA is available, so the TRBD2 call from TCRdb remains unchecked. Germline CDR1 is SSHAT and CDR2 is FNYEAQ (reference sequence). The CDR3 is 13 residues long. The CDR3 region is CASSSRVAETQYF.

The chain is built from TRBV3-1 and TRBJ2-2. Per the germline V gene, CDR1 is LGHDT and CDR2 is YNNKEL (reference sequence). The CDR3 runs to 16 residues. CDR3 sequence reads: CASSRRKFANTGELFF. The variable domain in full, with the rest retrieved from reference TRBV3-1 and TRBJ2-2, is DTAVSQTPKYLVTQMGNDKSIKCEQNLGHDTMYWYKQDSKKFLKIMFSYNNKELIINETVPNRFSPKSPDKAHLNLHINSLELGDSAVYFCASSRRKFANTGELFFGEGSRLTVL.

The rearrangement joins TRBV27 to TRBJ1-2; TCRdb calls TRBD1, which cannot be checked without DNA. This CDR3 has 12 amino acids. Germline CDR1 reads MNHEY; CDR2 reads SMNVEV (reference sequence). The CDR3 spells CASSGTGFGYTF.

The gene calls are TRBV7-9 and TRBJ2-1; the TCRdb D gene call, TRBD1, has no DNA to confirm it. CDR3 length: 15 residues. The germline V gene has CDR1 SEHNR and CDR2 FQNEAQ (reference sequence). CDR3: CASSLIMLGADRRFF.

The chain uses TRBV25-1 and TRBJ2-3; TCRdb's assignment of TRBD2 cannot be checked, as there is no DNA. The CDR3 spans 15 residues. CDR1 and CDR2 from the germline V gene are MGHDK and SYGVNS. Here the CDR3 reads CASSGTRGPGDTQYF. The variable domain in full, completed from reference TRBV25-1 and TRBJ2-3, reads EADIYQTPRYLVIGTGKKITLECSQTMGHDKMYWYQQDPGMELHLIHYSYGVNSTEKGDLSSESTVSRIRTEHFPLTLESARPSHTSQYLCASSGTRGPGDTQYFGPGTRLTVL.

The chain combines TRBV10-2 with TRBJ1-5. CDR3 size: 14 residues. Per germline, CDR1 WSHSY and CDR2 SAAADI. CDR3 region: CASSEMTSNQPQHF.

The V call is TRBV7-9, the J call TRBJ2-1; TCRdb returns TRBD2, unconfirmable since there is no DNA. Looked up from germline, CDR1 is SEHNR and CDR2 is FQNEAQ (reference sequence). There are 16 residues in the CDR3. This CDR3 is CASSPLGAGGYNEQFF.

The CDR3 loop reads CASSLGAAEPQHF. The chain recombines TRBV11-2 with TRBJ1-5. The CDR3 has 13 residues. Germline V gene lookup returns CDR1 SGHAT and CDR2 FQNNGV.

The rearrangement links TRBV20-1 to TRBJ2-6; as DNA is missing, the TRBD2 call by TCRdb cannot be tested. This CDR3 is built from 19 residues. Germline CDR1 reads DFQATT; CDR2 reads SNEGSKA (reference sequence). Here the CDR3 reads CSARGRISATWSGANVLTF.

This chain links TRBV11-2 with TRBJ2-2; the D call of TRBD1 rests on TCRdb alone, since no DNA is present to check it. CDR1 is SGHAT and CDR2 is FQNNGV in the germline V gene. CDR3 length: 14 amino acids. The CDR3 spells CASSPGRSTGELFF.

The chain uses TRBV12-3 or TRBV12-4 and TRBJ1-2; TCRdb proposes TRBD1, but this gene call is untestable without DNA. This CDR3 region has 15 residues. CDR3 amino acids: CASSPLYQGYYGYTF.

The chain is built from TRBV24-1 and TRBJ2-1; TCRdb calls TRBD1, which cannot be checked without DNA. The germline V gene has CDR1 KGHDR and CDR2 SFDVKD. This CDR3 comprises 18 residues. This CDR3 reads CATSERTPGQGVYNEQFF.

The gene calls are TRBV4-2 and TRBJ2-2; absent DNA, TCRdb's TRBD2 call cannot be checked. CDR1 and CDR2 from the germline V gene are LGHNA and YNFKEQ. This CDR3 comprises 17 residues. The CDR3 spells CASSQGAKRGQSGELFF.

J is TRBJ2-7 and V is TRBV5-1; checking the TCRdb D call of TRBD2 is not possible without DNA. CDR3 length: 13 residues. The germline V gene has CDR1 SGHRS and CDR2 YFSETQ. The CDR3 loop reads CASSLEGGYEQYF. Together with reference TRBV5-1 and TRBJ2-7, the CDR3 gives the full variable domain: KAGVTQTPRYLIKTRGQQVTLSCSPISGHRSVSWYQQTPGQGLQFLFEYFSETQRNKGNFPGRFSGRQFSNSRSEMNVSTLELGDSALYLCASSLEGGYEQYFGPGTRLTVT.

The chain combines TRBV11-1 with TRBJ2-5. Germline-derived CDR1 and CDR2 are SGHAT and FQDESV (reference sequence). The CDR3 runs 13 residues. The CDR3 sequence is CASSPLTVETQYF.